The text below deals with one TCR beta chain. The CDR3 covers 17 residues. J was trimmed by 2 bases and V by 6 bases; bases with no gene match: 9. Germline V CDR1 and CDR2: MNHNS, SASEGT. TCRdb fed the RT-PCR reads into MiXCR, producing one record per CDR3 protein. Of more than 600,000 distinct CDR3 sequences in the sample, 13% to 15% are singletons; the top ten hold 3.6%. The genes are TRBV6-1 and TRBJ1-5, with 11 bases matching TRBD1. The TCR was taken from a female donor in good health, serving as a healthy control. Sequenced: memory CD4+ T cells from blood. CDR3 protein: CASSGRDRGVRNQPQHF. The CDR3 region has the DNA TGTGCCAGCAGCGGGAGGGACAGGGGGGTTCGCAATCAGCCCCAGCATTTT.